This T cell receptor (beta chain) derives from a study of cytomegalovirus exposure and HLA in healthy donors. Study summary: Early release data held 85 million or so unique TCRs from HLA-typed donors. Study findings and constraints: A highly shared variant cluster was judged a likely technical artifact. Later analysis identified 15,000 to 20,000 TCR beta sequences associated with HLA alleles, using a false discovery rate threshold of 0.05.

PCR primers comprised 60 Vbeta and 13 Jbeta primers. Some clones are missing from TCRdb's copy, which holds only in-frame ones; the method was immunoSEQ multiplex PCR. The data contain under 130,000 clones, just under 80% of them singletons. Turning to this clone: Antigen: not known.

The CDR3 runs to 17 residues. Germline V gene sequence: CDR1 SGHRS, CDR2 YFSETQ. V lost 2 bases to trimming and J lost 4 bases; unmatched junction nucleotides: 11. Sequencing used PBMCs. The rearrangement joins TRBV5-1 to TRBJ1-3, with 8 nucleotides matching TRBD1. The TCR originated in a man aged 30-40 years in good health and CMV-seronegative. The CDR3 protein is CASSFAPGGAGGNTIYF. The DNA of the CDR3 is TGCGCCAGCAGCTTCGCTCCAGGGGGCGCAGGGGGAAACACCATATATTTT.